This TCR beta chain was retrieved from a study of blood T cell repertoires in COVID-19 (dated by TCRdb to about 2020). Study-wide context: Samples covering the acute and convalescent phases of COVID-19 were provided by collaborators in the United States, Italy and Spain. Where available, HLA class I and class II types were obtained from metadata supplied by the sample provider rather than from assay-based typing. The material from the prospective study consisted of cDNA or gDNA derived from T cells, B-cell-depleted T cells, or PBMCs. The samples were drawn from two sources: the first 160 participants of the ongoing ImmuneRACE study, and 1,254 subjects contributed by 6 global collaborators. The repertoires were released in a freely available public database intended as a resource for research on the immune response to SARS-CoV-2. Deeply sampled blood TCRbeta repertoires from subjects exposed to, actively infected with, or recovered from COVID-19 were included in the dataset. A de-identified subject ID, COVID-19 status, age in years and sex were almost always included in the sample metadata. General study outcomes and caveats: Clinical and demographic metadata were provided uncurated, with the amount varying by source and participant.

Trimming removed 4 bases from V and 11 bases from J; the gene matches leave 8 bases unexplained. CDR1 and CDR2, per the germline V gene, are SGHRS and YFSETQ. The CDR3 goes from the cysteine to the phenylalanine over 12 residues. The DNA shown is the 36-base CDR3, in frame from base 1. The immunoSEQ Assay, a bias-controlled multiplex PCR, was used to amplify TCRbeta CDR3 regions from genomic DNA. The authors' analysis ran thus. Within the assay, amplification of reference gene primers was used to estimate how many nucleated cells each sample contained. To quantify the absolute abundance of each unique TCRbeta CDR3 rearrangement, sequence reads were collapsed and filtered. Productive Simpson clonality was computed per sample as the square root of Simpson's diversity index over productive rearrangements. Held by TCRdb, this immuneACCESS table contains in-frame sequences only and omits some clones. Under half of the omission traces to an unresolved V gene where checked; the cause of the rest is unknown. V, J and clone size were drawn from that table, and D and trimming were deduced from the DNA. This sample lists roughly 250,000 clones; approximately 91% were detected once. Jointly, the top ten make up over 2% of the sample.

In regard to this clone: Its antigen is still unknown. No qualities accompany the bases; no much larger clone lies one base away.

Participants in the prospective study were aged roughly 18 to 100 years, lived in over 20 United States geographic areas, and enrolled through a virtual design. In the prospective study, cohorts were assigned on the basis of participant-reported clinical history obtained from a screening survey and a study questionnaire. Each participant in the prospective study had whole blood, serum and a nasopharyngeal or oropharyngeal swab collected by mobile phlebotomists. Over a roughly two-month period, participants in the prospective study had the option of providing additional blood draws and questionnaires. Before DNA extraction, prospective study blood samples were shipped either frozen or at room temperature.

Recombination connected TRBV5-1 to TRBJ1-1; 7 nucleotides in the junction match TRBD1. This TCR came from a woman aged 40 to 50 with acute COVID-19. Sample: PBMCs or T cells enriched from blood (not recorded which). The nucleotide sequence reads TGCGCCAGCAGCCTCGTTACAGGGGCGGCTTTCTTT. Its protein reads: CASSLVTGAAFF. The entire variable domain, with the stretches around the CDR3 drawn from the reference TRBV5-1 and TRBJ1-1 proteins, is KAGVTQTPRYLIKTRGQQVTLSCSPISGHRSVSWYQQTPGQGLQFLFEYFSETQRNKGNFPGRFSGRQFSNSRSEMNVSTLELGDSALYLCASSLVTGAAFFGQGTRLTVV.